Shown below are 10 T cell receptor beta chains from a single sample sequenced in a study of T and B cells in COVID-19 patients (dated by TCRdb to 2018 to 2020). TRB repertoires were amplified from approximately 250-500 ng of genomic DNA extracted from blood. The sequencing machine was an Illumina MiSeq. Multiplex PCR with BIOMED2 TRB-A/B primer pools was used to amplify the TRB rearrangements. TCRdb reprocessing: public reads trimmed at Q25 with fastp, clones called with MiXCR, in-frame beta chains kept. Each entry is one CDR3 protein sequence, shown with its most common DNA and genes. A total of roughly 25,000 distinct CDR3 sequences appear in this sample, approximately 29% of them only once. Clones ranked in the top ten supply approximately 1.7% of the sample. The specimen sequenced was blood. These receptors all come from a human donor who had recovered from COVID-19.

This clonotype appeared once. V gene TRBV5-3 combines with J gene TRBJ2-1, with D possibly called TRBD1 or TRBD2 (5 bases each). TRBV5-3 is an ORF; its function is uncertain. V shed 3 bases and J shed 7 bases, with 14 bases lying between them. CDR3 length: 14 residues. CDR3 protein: CARSSTIRVNEQFF. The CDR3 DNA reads TGTGCCAGAAGCTCGACTATCAGGGTAAATGAGCAGTTCTTC.

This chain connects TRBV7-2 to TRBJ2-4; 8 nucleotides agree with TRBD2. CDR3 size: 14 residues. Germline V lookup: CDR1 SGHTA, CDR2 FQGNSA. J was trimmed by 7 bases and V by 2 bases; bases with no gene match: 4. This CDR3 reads CASSLPGGANIQYF. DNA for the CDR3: TGTGCCAGCAGCTTACCGGGGGGGGCGAACATTCAGTACTTC.

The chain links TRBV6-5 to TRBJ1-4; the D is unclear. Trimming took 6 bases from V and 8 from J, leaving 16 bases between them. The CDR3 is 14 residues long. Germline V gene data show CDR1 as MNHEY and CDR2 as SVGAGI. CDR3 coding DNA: TGTGCCAGCAGCTTCGACTGGATGTCGGAAAAACTGTTTTTT. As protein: CASSFDWMSEKLFF.

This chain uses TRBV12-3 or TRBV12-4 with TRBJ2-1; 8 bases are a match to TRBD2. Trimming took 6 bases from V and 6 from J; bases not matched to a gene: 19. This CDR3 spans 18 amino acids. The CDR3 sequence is CASSLMTRVAGKPNEQFF. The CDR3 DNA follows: TGTGCCAGCAGCTTAATGACCCGCGTAGCGGGAAAACCCAATGAGCAGTTCTTC.

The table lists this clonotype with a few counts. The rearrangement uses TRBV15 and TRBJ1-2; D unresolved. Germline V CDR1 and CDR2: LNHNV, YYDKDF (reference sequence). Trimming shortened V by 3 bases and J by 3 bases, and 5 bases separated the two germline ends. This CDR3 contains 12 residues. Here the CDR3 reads CATSRADYGYTF. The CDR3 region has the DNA TGTGCCACCAGCAGGGCAGACTATGGCTACACCTTC.

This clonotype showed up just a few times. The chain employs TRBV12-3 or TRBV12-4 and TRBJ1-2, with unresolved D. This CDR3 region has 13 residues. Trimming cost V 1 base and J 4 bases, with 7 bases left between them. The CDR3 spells CASSLGVGYGYTF. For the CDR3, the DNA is TGTGCCAGCAGTTTAGGGGTTGGCTATGGCTACACCTTC.

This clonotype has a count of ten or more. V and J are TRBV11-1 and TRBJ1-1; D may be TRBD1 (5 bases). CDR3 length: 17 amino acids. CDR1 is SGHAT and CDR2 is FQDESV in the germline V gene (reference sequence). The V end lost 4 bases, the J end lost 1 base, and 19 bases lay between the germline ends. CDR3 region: CASSWSLGAVSNTEAFF. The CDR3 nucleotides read TGTGCCAGCAGCTGGTCCCTCGGGGCGGTCTCGAACACTGAAGCTTTCTTT.

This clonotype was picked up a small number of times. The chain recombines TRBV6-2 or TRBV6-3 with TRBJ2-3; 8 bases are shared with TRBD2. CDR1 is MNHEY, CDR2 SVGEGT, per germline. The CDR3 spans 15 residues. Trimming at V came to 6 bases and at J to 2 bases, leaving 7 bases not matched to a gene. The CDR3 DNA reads TGTGCCAGCAGCGAACGGCGGGGGGCCACAGATACGCAGTATTTT. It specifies CASSERRGATDTQYF.

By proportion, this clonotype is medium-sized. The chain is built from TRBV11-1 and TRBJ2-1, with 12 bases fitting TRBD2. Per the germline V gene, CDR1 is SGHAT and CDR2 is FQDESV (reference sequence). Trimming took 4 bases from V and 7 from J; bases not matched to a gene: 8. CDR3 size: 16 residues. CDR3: CASSSQTSGGGNEQFF. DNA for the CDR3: TGTGCCAGCAGCTCCCAGACTAGCGGGGGCGGGAATGAGCAGTTCTTC.

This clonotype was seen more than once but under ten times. The CDR3 sequence is CASSYFRGEGAYEQYF. The CDR3 nucleotides read TGTGCCAGCAGTTACTTTCGGGGGGAGGGGGCCTACGAGCAGTACTTC. This chain joins TRBV6-5 and TRBJ2-7; D is perhaps TRBD2 (7 bases). The CDR3 consists of 16 residues. Germline lookup yields CDR1 MNHEY and CDR2 SVGAGI. V lost 1 base and J lost 2, with 15 bases in between.